Following are 24 T cell receptor beta chains from one sample sequenced in a study of T cell responses to AZD1222 COVID-19 vaccine. Here immunoSEQ multiplex PCR was the method, and the copy in TCRdb shows in-frame clones only, minus some. The data hold over 130,000 clones, with around 90% observed a single time. The source material was peripheral blood, sampled 28 days after the second AZD1222 dose. These receptors were collected from an adult who received the AZD1222 COVID-19 vaccine.

This clone was counted a single time. V gene TRBV9 combines with J gene TRBJ2-1, with D perhaps matching TRBD2 (5 bases). Germline-derived CDR1 and CDR2 are SGDLS and YYNGEE. The ends were cut back, 0 bases at V and 0 bases at J, with 13 bases in the middle. The CDR3 is made up of 17 amino acids. CDR3 DNA sequence: TGTGCCAGCAGCGTAGGACTATTCGGCAGCTCCTACAATGAGCAGTTCTTC. This encodes CASSVGLFGSSYNEQFF.

The rearrangement links TRBV11-1 to TRBJ1-3; no firm D call. The CDR3 runs 16 residues. Germline assignment: CDR1 SGHAT and CDR2 FQDESV (reference sequence). V was cut by 5 bases and J by 1 base, with 15 bases left in between. The CDR3 spells CASSPRRRGSGNTIYF. The DNA of the CDR3 is TGTGCCAGCAGCCCCCGTCGTCGAGGATCTGGAAACACCATATATTTT.

This rearrangement joins TRBV5-4 to TRBJ2-1, with D possibly matching TRBD2 (5 bases). Per germline, CDR1 SGHNT and CDR2 YYREEE (reference sequence). This CDR3 comprises 12 residues. Trimming took off 1 base at V and 7 bases at J, with 6 bases between the two ends. The CDR3 bases are TGTGCCAGCAGCTTGACGGGGAATGAGCAGTTCTTC. It is translated as CASSLTGNEQFF.

The chain employs TRBV6-5 and TRBJ1-1; D may be TRBD1 (6 bases). The CDR3 has 13 amino acids. Between the trimmed V and J ends, which lost 6 bases and 1 base, there was a span of 9 bases. Germline-derived CDR1 and CDR2 are MNHEY and SVGAGI. In DNA, the CDR3 is TGTGCCAGCAGGACGACAGGGAACACTGAAGCTTTCTTT. Protein sequence: CASRTTGNTEAFF.

This sequence joins TRBV2 and TRBJ1-2; D possibly corresponds to TRBD1 (5 bases). The CDR3 loop spans 14 amino acids. In germline, CDR1 is SNHLY, CDR2 FYNNEI. V was clipped by 3 bases and J by 0 bases, with 8 bases between them. The CDR3 DNA sequence: TGTGCCAGCAGTGATGGGGACGCTAACTATGGCTACACCTTC. Protein sequence: CASSDGDANYGYTF.

The sample holds one count of this clone. V and J are TRBV30 and TRBJ1-4; D unresolved. The CDR3 is made up of 13 amino acids. The germline V gene has CDR1 GTSNPN and CDR2 SVGIG (reference sequence). The V gene lost 3 bases and the J gene lost 5 bases, with 10 bases spanning the gap. CDR3 residues: CAWRFPPNEKLFF. DNA for the CDR3: TGTGCCTGGAGGTTCCCGCCGAATGAAAAACTGTTTTTT.

This clone was picked up a small number of times. V gene TRBV4-1 combines with J gene TRBJ2-5; 7 nucleotides agree with TRBD1. The junction had 7 bases not matched to a gene; V was cut back by 2 bases and J by 4 bases. The germline gives CDR1 MGHRA, CDR2 YSYEKL. This CDR3 is 15 amino acids long. CDR3 in amino acids: CASSQPDRERETQYF. CDR3 nucleotides: TGCGCCAGCAGCCAACCAGACAGGGAGCGAGAGACCCAGTACTTC.

The genes are TRBV19 and TRBJ1-2; D gene uncertain. V was shortened by 5 bases and J by 2 bases, with 12 bases between the two germline ends. The CDR3 consists of 14 residues. Looked up from germline, CDR1 is LNHDA and CDR2 is SQIVND (reference sequence). The CDR3: CASSFWPGNYGYTF. The CDR3 bases are TGTGCCAGTAGTTTTTGGCCCGGGAACTATGGCTACACCTTC.

The count of this clone is one. The chain carries TRBV29-1 and TRBJ2-5; D gene ambiguous. Germline CDR1 is SQVTM and CDR2 is ANQGSEA. This CDR3 comprises 12 residues. The V end lost 6 bases, the J end lost 5 bases, and 13 bases lay between the germline ends. The CDR3 DNA sequence: TGCAGCGTGACCCCTGGGCTGGAGACCCAGTACTTC. Encoded protein: CSVTPGLETQYF.

This chain links TRBV9 with TRBJ2-2, with 10 bases that match TRBD2. The CDR3 contains 17 residues. Germline lookup yields CDR1 SGDLS and CDR2 YYNGEE. The ends lost 3 bases at V and 0 bases at J; junction bases unmatched: 5. CDR3 in amino acids: CASSARLAGANTGELFF. DNA of the CDR3: TGTGCCAGCAGCGCCCGACTAGCGGGTGCGAACACCGGGGAGCTGTTTTTT.

The chain links TRBV5-6 to TRBJ1-5; 9 nucleotides line up with TRBD1. Germline-derived CDR1 and CDR2 are SGHDT and YYEEEE. With V trimmed by 3 bases and J by 6 bases, 10 bases remained unmatched. The CDR3 extends over 16 amino acids. The CDR3 DNA reads TGTGCCAGCAGCTCAGACAGGGGGGAGATAAGTCAGCCCCAGCATTTT. This translates into CASSSDRGEISQPQHF.

This clone was observed a handful of times. V gene TRBV19 combines with J gene TRBJ1-5; 7 bases fit TRBD1. The CDR3 consists of 16 residues. The junction had 5 bases not matched to a gene; V was cut back by 1 base and J by 2 bases. Germline V gene sequence: CDR1 LNHDA, CDR2 SQIVND (reference sequence). The CDR3 DNA is TGTGCCAGTAGTATAGGAGGGGGACAGCGCAATCAGCCCCAGCATTTT. It translates to CASSIGGGQRNQPQHF.

CDR3 sequence reads: CASSQDQLLGNQPQHF. The CDR3, as DNA: TGTGCCAGCAGCCAAGATCAGCTTTTAGGCAATCAGCCCCAGCATTTT. The rearrangement uses TRBV4-2 and TRBJ1-5; D remains ambiguous. V was pared by 0 bases and J by 2 bases, with 11 bases between. The length of the CDR3 is 16 residues. Germline-derived CDR1 and CDR2 are LGHNA and YNFKEQ.

The chain joins TRBV28 to TRBJ1-4; D gene unclear. CDR3 length: 14 amino acids. Trimming removed 2 bases at V and 7 bases at J, with 11 bases between. The germline gives CDR1 MDHEN, CDR2 SYDVKM. CDR3 in DNA: TGTGCCAGCAGTTTACCGGAGGCGCGTGAAAAACTGTTTTTT. Translation: CASSLPEAREKLFF.

The V call is TRBV25-1, the J call TRBJ2-5; unclear D gene. The CDR3 extends over 15 amino acids. Germline V CDR1 and CDR2: MGHDK, SYGVNS. Trimming took off 4 bases at V and 2 bases at J, with 14 bases between the two ends. CDR3 nucleotide sequence: TGTGCCAGCAGTGGGAGTTGGCCGGAGCAAGAGACCCAGTACTTC. Translated, it gives CASSGSWPEQETQYF. The variable domain in full, with the rest retrieved from reference TRBV25-1 and TRBJ2-5, is EADIYQTPRYLVIGTGKKITLECSQTMGHDKMYWYQQDPGMELHLIHYSYGVNSTEKGDLSSESTVSRIRTEHFPLTLESARPSHTSQYLCASSGSWPEQETQYFGPGTRLLVL.

The CDR3 region is CASKLHQTGNYGYTF. Written as DNA, the CDR3 is TGTGCCAGTAAATTGCACCAGACAGGGAACTATGGCTACACCTTC. The chain recombines TRBV19 with TRBJ1-2, with 7 nucleotides matching TRBD1. V lost 7 bases to trimming and J lost 2 bases; unmatched junction nucleotides: 10. Germline V gene lookup returns CDR1 LNHDA and CDR2 SQIVND (reference sequence). This CDR3 contains 15 residues.

The J gene is TRBJ2-3, the V gene TRBV30; the match to TRBD2 covers 12 bases. The CDR3 consists of 15 residues. Trimming cost V 4 bases and J 4 bases; bases outside gene matches: 6. Per the germline V gene, CDR1 is GTSNPN and CDR2 is SVGIG (reference sequence). For the CDR3, the DNA is TGTGCCTGGACTAGCGGGGGGGTTTTCGCAGATACGCAGTATTTT. This encodes CAWTSGGVFADTQYF. The full variable domain, with the rest looked up from reference TRBV30 and TRBJ2-3, is SQTIHQWPATLVQPVGSPLSLECTVEGTSNPNLYWYRQAAGRGLQLLFYSVGIGQISSEVPQNLSASRPQDRQFILSSKKLLLSDSGFYLCAWTSGGVFADTQYFGPGTRLTVL.

The rearrangement links TRBV7-8 to TRBJ2-4; weak D call: TRBD2 (5 bases). There are 13 residues in the CDR3. V lost 3 bases and J lost 7, with 10 bases in between. Germline V gene sequence: CDR1 SGHVS, CDR2 FQNEAQ. The CDR3 reads CASSFYGENIQYF. DNA of the CDR3: TGTGCCAGCAGCTTTTATGGGGAGAACATTCAGTACTTC.

The chain is built from TRBV7-2 and TRBJ1-5; 7 nucleotides match TRBD1. The CDR3 has 15 amino acids. Germline loops: CDR1 SGHTA, CDR2 FQGNSA. With 1 base clipped from V and 4 bases from J, the junction kept 4 bases outside the gene matches. The CDR3 DNA sequence: TGTGCCAGCAGCTTAGAAGGGACAGCTAATCAGCCCCAGCATTTT. It yields the protein CASSLEGTANQPQHF. The full variable domain, in which reference TRBV7-2 and TRBJ1-5 provide the parts outside the CDR3, is GAGVSQSPSNKVTEKGKDVELRCDPISGHTALYWYRQSLGQGLEFLIYFQGNSAPDKSGLPSDRFSAERTGGSVSTLTIQRTQQEDSAVYLCASSLEGTANQPQHFGDGTRLSIL.

The CDR3 sequence is CAHRQPETQYF. DNA for the CDR3: TGTGCCCATCGGCAGCCCGAGACCCAGTACTTC. The V and J genes are TRBV2 and TRBJ2-5; D remains ambiguous. Per the germline V gene, CDR1 is SNHLY and CDR2 is FYNNEI. The CDR3 is 11 residues long. V was cut by 11 bases and J by 5 bases, with 12 bases left in between.

The V call is TRBV7-9, the J call TRBJ2-7, with no clear D. The CDR3 is 14 residues long. Germline V lookup: CDR1 SEHNR, CDR2 FQNEAQ (reference sequence). V dropped 0 bases and J dropped 0 bases, with 6 bases sitting between them. Written as DNA, the CDR3 is TGTGCCAGCAGCTTAGCAGGATACTCCTACGAGCAGTACTTC. It codes for CASSLAGYSYEQYF.

The CDR3 sequence: CASSQGTGGAYEQYF. The DNA of the CDR3 is TGTGCCAGCAGCCAAGGGACAGGGGGAGCCTACGAGCAGTACTTC. This chain connects TRBV3-1 (or the pseudogene TRBV3-2) to TRBJ2-7; 10 nucleotides match TRBD1. The CDR3 has 15 residues. Per the germline V gene, CDR1 is LGHDT and CDR2 is YNNKEL (reference sequence). With V trimmed by 1 base and J by 2 bases, 2 bases remained unmatched.

This chain joins TRBV5-4 and TRBJ1-3, with 9 bases fitting TRBD1. The CDR3 totals 16 residues. The V gene end was trimmed by 4 bases and the J gene end by 0 bases; junction bases not matched to a gene: 5. In germline, CDR1 is SGHNT, CDR2 YYREEE (reference sequence). CDR3 in amino acids: CASSSVQGASGNTIYF. In DNA form, the CDR3 reads TGTGCCAGCAGCAGTGTACAGGGGGCCTCTGGAAACACCATATATTTT. The full variable domain, its missing parts supplied by reference TRBV5-4 and TRBJ1-3, is ETGVTQSPTHLIKTRGQQVTLRCSSQSGHNTVSWYQQALGQGPQFIFQYYREEENGRGNFPPRFSGLQFPNYSSELNVNALELDDSALYLCASSSVQGASGNTIYFGEGSWLTVV.

V usage is TRBV24-1 and J usage is TRBJ1-2; D call uncertain. The CDR3 runs to 12 residues. V dropped 5 bases and J dropped 10 bases, with 13 bases sitting between them. The germline V gene has CDR1 KGHDR and CDR2 SFDVKD. CDR3 sequence: CATSVNSISYTF. CDR3 in DNA: TGTGCCACCAGTGTAAATTCGATTTCCTACACCTTC.